These 25 T cell receptor beta chains share one sample of origin, sequenced in a study of shared clonotypes between healthy human individuals. Generated by immunoSEQ multiplex PCR, the TCRdb table keeps only in-frame clones and is missing some. This table has about 1.5 million clones, approximately 98% appearing once. The specimen was naive CD4+ T cells sorted from blood. As to subset: CD45RA+ positively selected. The receptors derive from a man between 25 and 39 years old in good health.

The chain links TRBV28 to TRBJ2-7; D is unresolved. The CDR3 consists of 16 residues. CDR1 is MDHEN, CDR2 SYDVKM, per germline. V was trimmed by 3 bases and J by 2 bases, leaving 17 bases between them. CDR3 sequence (DNA): TGTGCCAGCAGTTTCGGGCCCGGAATCTTAACCTACGAGCAGTACTTC. Translation gives CASSFGPGILTYEQYF.

This chain joins TRBV6-5 and TRBJ2-1; 7 bases line up with TRBD2. The germline V gene encodes CDR1 MNHEY and CDR2 SVGAGI. The CDR3 spans 15 residues. The V gene end was trimmed by 4 bases and the J gene end by 6 bases; junction bases not matched to a gene: 9. The CDR3 region is CASSFLAVELNEQFF. The CDR3 bases are TGTGCCAGCAGTTTTCTAGCGGTGGAACTCAATGAGCAGTTCTTC.

V and J are TRBV11-3 and TRBJ2-3; D unclear. This CDR3 is built from 14 residues. V lost 5 bases and J lost 2, with 11 bases in between. CDR1 and CDR2 (germline): SGHNT, YENEEA. CDR3 amino acids: CASSGGPPTDTQYF. Written as DNA, the CDR3 is TGTGCCAGCAGCGGTGGACCACCCACAGATACGCAGTATTTT.

The chain joins TRBV28 to TRBJ2-5; TRBD2 agrees at 9 bases. V dropped 5 bases and J dropped 6; count of bases not matched to a gene: 10. This CDR3 has 15 amino acids. Germline CDR1 reads MDHEN; CDR2 reads SYDVKM. CDR3 coding DNA: TGTGCCAGCAGTCTCGGGCGGGAGGGCCTGAAGACCCAGTACTTC. Protein product: CASSLGREGLKTQYF.

This clone was observed once. The CDR3 DNA is TGCAGCGTGACTAGCGGGAGAACCGGGGAGCTGTTTTTT. Its translation is CSVTSGRTGELFF. The chain links TRBV29-1 to TRBJ2-2, with 12 bases lining up with TRBD2. The germline V gene encodes CDR1 SQVTM and CDR2 ANQGSEA. V lost 6 bases to trimming and J lost 5 bases; unmatched junction nucleotides: 1. The CDR3 has 13 residues.

The rearrangement joins TRBV18 to TRBJ2-7; D might be TRBD2 (5 bases). This CDR3 region has 17 residues. Germline-derived CDR1 and CDR2 are KGHSH and LQKENI. The V and J ends lost 3 bases and 2 bases respectively, with 20 bases between them. CDR3 protein: CASSPPVRAGKPYEQYF. The CDR3 nucleotides read TGTGCCAGCTCACCCCCGGTGCGTGCCGGGAAGCCCTACGAGCAGTACTTC.

The V and J genes are TRBV29-1 and TRBJ2-7, with 10 bases matching TRBD1. The CDR3 totals 13 residues. Germline CDR1 reads SQVTM; CDR2 reads ANQGSEA. V shed 6 bases and J 5 bases; nucleotides not matched to a gene: 7. CDR3 loop: CSVGQGVLNEQYF. CDR3 coding DNA: TGCAGCGTAGGACAGGGGGTACTGAACGAGCAGTACTTC.

Comment on this clone: The sample carries other DNA sequences with the same CDR3. The J gene is TRBJ2-7, the V gene TRBV29-1; D remains unclear. Germline CDR1 is SQVTM and CDR2 is ANQGSEA. The CDR3 loop spans 11 amino acids. Trimming pared 4 bases from V and 6 bases from J, leaving 10 bases between. The CDR3 sequence: CSVGALGEQYF. As DNA, the CDR3 is TGCAGCGTTGGGGCCCTGGGCGAGCAGTACTTC.

V gene TRBV18 combines with J gene TRBJ2-3, with 7 bases that match TRBD2. This CDR3 region has 17 residues. Germline V gene data show CDR1 as KGHSH and CDR2 as LQKENI. After removal of 3 bases from V and 0 bases from J, the junction contained 9 bases not matched to a gene. CDR3 protein: CASSPLTGGYSTDTQYF. The DNA for the CDR3 is TGTGCCAGCTCACCTTTAACGGGAGGATATAGCACAGATACGCAGTATTTT.

The chain links TRBV29-1 to TRBJ2-1; D tentatively fits TRBD1 or TRBD2 (5 bases each). Germline-derived CDR1 and CDR2 are SQVTM and ANQGSEA. The V end lost 7 bases, the J end lost 7 bases, and 17 bases lay between the germline ends. The CDR3 runs 13 residues. The CDR3 coding sequence is TGCAGCGCCGGTCGGGACCTTGCTAATGAGCAGTTCTTC. Protein sequence: CSAGRDLANEQFF.

The table lists this clone with a count of one. The chain recombines TRBV5-3 with TRBJ2-7; 12 nucleotides align to TRBD2. TRBV5-3 is placed among ORFs of uncertain function. The ends lost 3 bases at V and 4 bases at J; junction bases unmatched: 8. The length of the CDR3 is 16 residues. The CDR3 region is CARSCRTSGTKYEQYF. CDR3 nucleotide sequence: TGTGCCAGAAGCTGTCGGACTAGCGGGACTAAGTACGAGCAGTACTTC.

The rearrangement uses TRBV7-9 and TRBJ1-1; tentative D call: TRBD1 (6 bases). V dropped 4 bases and J dropped 4 bases, with 16 bases sitting between them. CDR3 size: 15 residues. Per germline, CDR1 SEHNR and CDR2 FQNEAQ (reference sequence). The CDR3 nucleotides read TGTGCCAGCAGCTCAACAAACAGGGTGTTCACTGAAGCTTTCTTT. Protein sequence: CASSSTNRVFTEAFF.

J is TRBJ1-5 and V is TRBV2; D uncertain. V lost 4 bases and J lost 7, with 5 bases in between. In germline, CDR1 is SNHLY, CDR2 FYNNEI. This CDR3 is 11 amino acids long. Written as DNA, the CDR3 is TGTGCCAGCAGTGCGGGGCAGCCCCAGCATTTT. It codes for CASSAGQPQHF.

The chain is built from TRBV11-2 and TRBJ2-1, with a possible D match to TRBD2 (5 bases). The CDR3 length is 14 residues. V was shortened by 0 bases and J by 2 bases, with 5 bases between the two germline ends. Germline V gene data show CDR1 as SGHAT and CDR2 as FQNNGV. The CDR3 DNA sequence: TGTGCCAGCAGCTTAGAGGGAGCCTACAATGAGCAGTTCTTC. Translating it yields CASSLEGAYNEQFF.

The genes are TRBV6-5 and TRBJ2-7; 12 positions agree with TRBD2. V trimming: 4 bases; J trimming: 7 bases; junction bases outside the gene matches: 5. Germline V gives CDR1 MNHEY, CDR2 SVGAGI. The CDR3 sequence is 14 residues long. The CDR3 is CASSSSGRAGEQYF. As DNA, the CDR3 is TGTGCCAGCAGTTCTAGCGGGAGGGCGGGGGAGCAGTACTTC.

This clone was counted a single time. The chain employs TRBV10-2 and TRBJ2-7, with D perhaps TRBD1 (5 bases). The V end lost 5 bases, the J end lost 0 bases, and 11 bases lay between the germline ends. The CDR3 is 14 residues long. Per germline, CDR1 WSHSY and CDR2 SAAADI. The CDR3 DNA reads as TGCGCCAGCAGTCCCACGGACACCTCCTACGAGCAGTACTTC. This translates into CASSPTDTSYEQYF.

The CDR3 loop is CASSLVGQGGSNEQFF. The CDR3, as DNA: TGCGCCAGCAGCTTGGTCGGACAGGGAGGCAGCAATGAGCAGTTCTTC. The chain employs TRBV5-1 and TRBJ2-1; 8 nucleotides match TRBD1. With V trimmed by 0 bases and J by 6 bases, 8 bases remained unmatched. Germline V lookup: CDR1 SGHRS, CDR2 YFSETQ. This CDR3 contains 16 residues.

This chain connects TRBV12-5 to TRBJ2-7; 10 bases are shared with TRBD2. This CDR3 spans 16 amino acids. Germline V gene sequence: CDR1 LGHNT, CDR2 FRNRAP. Germline trimming cut 3 bases from V and 4 bases from J; bases unmatched to any gene: 9. The CDR3 DNA sequence: TGTGCTAGTGGTTTAACCAACACTAGCGGGGCGTACGAGCAGTACTTC. Its translation is CASGLTNTSGAYEQYF.

The chain employs TRBV18 and TRBJ2-1, with TRBD1 matching over 9 bases. Germline V gene sequence: CDR1 KGHSH, CDR2 LQKENI. The CDR3 extends over 17 amino acids. The junction had 12 bases not matched to a gene; V was cut back by 4 bases and J by 5 bases. CDR3 sequence: CASSLSLPGQGDNEQFF. The DNA of the CDR3 is TGTGCCAGCTCACTTTCCTTACCGGGACAGGGCGACAATGAGCAGTTCTTC.

CDR3 in amino acids: CASIGAESSYNEQFF. DNA for the CDR3: TGCGCCAGCATCGGGGCGGAGAGCTCCTACAATGAGCAGTTCTTC. The genes are TRBV10-2 and TRBJ2-1; D is possibly TRBD1 or TRBD2 (5 bases each). The V gene's germline CDR1 is WSHSY and CDR2 SAAADI. V lost 7 bases and J lost 0, with 13 bases in between. CDR3 size: 15 residues.

This rearrangement joins TRBV19 to TRBJ2-6, with TRBD1 matching over 9 bases. This CDR3 contains 16 residues. The V gene's germline CDR1 is LNHDA and CDR2 SQIVND (reference sequence). The trim removed 7 bases at V and 6 bases at J, leaving 10 bases unmatched. DNA of the CDR3: TGTGCCAGTAACTCGGGACAGGGTCGAGTGGCCAACGTCCTGACTTTC. This sequence encodes CASNSGQGRVANVLTF.

This chain joins TRBV5-4 and TRBJ1-1, with TRBD1 matching 8 bases. Germline CDR1 SGHNT, CDR2 YYREEE (reference sequence). The CDR3 covers 15 residues. V shed 0 bases, J shed 3 bases, and the junction held 4 bases outside the gene matches. CDR3 in amino acids: CASSLDGTGYTEAFF. CDR3 coding DNA: TGTGCCAGCAGCTTGGACGGGACAGGATACACTGAAGCTTTCTTT.

The J gene is TRBJ2-2, the V gene TRBV7-9; the match to TRBD1 covers 7 bases. Germline CDR1 reads SEHNR; CDR2 reads FQNEAQ (reference sequence). CDR3 length: 14 amino acids. The junction had 7 bases not matched to a gene; V was cut back by 6 bases and J by 6 bases. Here the CDR3 reads CASSSTQGAGELFF. CDR3 DNA: TGTGCCAGCAGTTCAACGCAGGGGGCCGGGGAGCTGTTTTTT.

V and J are TRBV5-5 and TRBJ1-5; possible D gene TRBD1, 5 bases. This CDR3 has 15 residues. V gave up 0 bases and J gave up 3 bases, with 10 bases separating them. Germline values: CDR1 SGHKS, CDR2 YYEKEE (reference sequence). CDR3 loop: CASSLGPGTNQPQHF. For the CDR3, the DNA is TGTGCCAGCAGCTTGGGTCCGGGGACCAATCAGCCCCAGCATTTT. Filled out from reference TRBV5-5 and TRBJ1-5, the complete variable domain reads DAGVTQSPTHLIKTRGQQVTLRCSPISGHKSVSWYQQVLGQGPQFIFQYYEKEERGRGNFPDRFSARQFPNYSSELNVNALLLGDSALYLCASSLGPGTNQPQHFGDGTRLSIL.

The V and J genes are TRBV7-8 and TRBJ1-2; D gene unclear. This CDR3 has 14 residues. Germline lookup yields CDR1 SGHVS and CDR2 FQNEAQ. V was shortened by 0 bases and J by 3 bases, with 8 bases between the two germline ends. CDR3 coding DNA: TGTGCCAGCAGCTTAGCGCTTAAGGACTATGGCTACACCTTC. This codes for CASSLALKDYGYTF. Supplemented by reference TRBV7-8 and TRBJ1-2, the full variable domain reads GAGVSQSPRYKVAKRGQDVALRCDPISGHVSLFWYQQALGQGPEFLTYFQNEAQLDKSGLPSDRFFAERPEGSVSTLKIQRTQQEDSAVYLCASSLALKDYGYTFGSGTRLTVV.